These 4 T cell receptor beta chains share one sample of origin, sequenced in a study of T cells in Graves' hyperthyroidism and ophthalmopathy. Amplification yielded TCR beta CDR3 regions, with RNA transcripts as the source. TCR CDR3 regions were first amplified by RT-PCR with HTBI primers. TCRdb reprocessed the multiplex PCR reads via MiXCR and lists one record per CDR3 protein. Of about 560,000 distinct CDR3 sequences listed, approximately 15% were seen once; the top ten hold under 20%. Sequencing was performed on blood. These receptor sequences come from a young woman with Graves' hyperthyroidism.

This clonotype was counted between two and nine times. The CDR3 protein is CATSDPPGRHPSYNEQFF. In DNA form, the CDR3 reads TGTGCCACCAGTGACCCCCCCGGGCGTCATCCTTCCTACAATGAGCAGTTCTTC. The V call is TRBV24-1, the J call TRBJ2-1; D is ambiguous. The length of the CDR3 is 18 residues. The V and J ends lost 4 bases and 1 base respectively, with 19 bases between them. CDR1 KGHDR and CDR2 SFDVKD come from the germline V gene.

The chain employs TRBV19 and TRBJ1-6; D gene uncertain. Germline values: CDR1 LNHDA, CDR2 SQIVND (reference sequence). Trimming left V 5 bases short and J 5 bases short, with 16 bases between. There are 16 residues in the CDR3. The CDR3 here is CASSGGETRNNSPLHF. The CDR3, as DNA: TGTGCCAGTAGTGGTGGGGAAACTCGAAATAATTCACCCCTCCACTTT.

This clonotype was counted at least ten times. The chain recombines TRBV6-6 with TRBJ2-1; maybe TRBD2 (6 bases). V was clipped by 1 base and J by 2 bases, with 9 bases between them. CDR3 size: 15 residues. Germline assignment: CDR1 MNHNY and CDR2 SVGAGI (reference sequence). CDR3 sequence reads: CASSYYRGTYNEQFF. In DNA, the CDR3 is TGTGCCAGCAGTTACTACCGGGGGACCTACAATGAGCAGTTCTTC.

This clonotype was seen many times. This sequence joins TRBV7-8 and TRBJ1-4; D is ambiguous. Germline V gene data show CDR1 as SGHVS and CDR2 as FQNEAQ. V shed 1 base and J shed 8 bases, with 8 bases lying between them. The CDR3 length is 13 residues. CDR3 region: CASSLGLAEKLFF. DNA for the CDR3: TGTGCCAGCAGCTTAGGGCTCGCGGAAAAACTGTTTTTT.